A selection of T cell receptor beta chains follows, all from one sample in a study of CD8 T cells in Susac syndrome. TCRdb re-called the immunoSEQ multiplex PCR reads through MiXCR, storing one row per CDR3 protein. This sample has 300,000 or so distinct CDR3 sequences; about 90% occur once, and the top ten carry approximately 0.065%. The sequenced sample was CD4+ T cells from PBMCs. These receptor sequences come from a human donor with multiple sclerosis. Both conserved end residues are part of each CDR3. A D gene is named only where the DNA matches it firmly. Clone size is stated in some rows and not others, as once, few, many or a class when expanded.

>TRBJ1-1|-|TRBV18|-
CASSPPWVGTEAFF
TGTGCCAGCTCACCACCGTGGGTGGGGACCGAAGCTTTCTTT
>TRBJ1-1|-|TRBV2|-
CAGRGRSMNTEAFF
TGTGCCGGCCGGGGACGAAGCATGAACACTGAAGCTTTCTTT
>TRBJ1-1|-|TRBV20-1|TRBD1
CSAGHRGWGDTEAFF
TGCAGTGCGGGCCACAGGGGGTGGGGTGACACTGAAGCTTTCTTT
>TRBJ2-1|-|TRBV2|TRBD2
CASSYGTSGTNEQFF
TGTGCCAGCAGTTACGGGACTAGCGGGACAAATGAGCAGTTCTTC
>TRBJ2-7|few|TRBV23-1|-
CANRGAYEQYF
TGCGCCAACCGCGGGGCCTACGAGCAGTACTTC
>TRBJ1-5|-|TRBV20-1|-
CSATELGVVGNQPQHF
TGCAGTGCTACAGAGCTGGGGGTGGTGGGCAATCAGCCCCAGCATTTT
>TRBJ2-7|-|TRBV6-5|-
CASRAGYGGSYEQYF
TGTGCCAGCAGGGCCGGATACGGGGGCTCCTACGAGCAGTACTTC
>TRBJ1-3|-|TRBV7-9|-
CASSSFQGSGNTIYF
TGTGCCAGCAGCTCCTTTCAGGGCTCTGGAAACACCATATATTTT
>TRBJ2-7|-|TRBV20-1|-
CSARRDGAQQYF
TGCAGTGCTAGACGGGACGGAGCTCAGCAGTACTTC
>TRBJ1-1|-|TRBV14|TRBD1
CASSQNTGDRAFF
TGTGCCAGCAGCCAAAACACAGGGGATCGAGCTTTCTTT
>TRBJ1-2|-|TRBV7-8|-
CASSSILLRGFSPYGYTF
TGTGCCAGCAGCTCGATCTTACTTCGAGGGTTTAGTCCCTATGGCTACACCTTC
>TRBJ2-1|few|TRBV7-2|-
CASSLARVDEQFF
TGTGCCAGCAGCTTAGCGCGGGTCGATGAGCAGTTCTTC
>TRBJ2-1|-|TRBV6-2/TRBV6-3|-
CASSYSPPTGIYNEQFF
TGTGCCAGCAGTTACTCGCCCCCGACTGGTATATACAATGAGCAGTTCTTC
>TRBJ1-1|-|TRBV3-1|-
CASSRSTVGRSNTEAFF
TGTGCCAGCAGTCGTTCAACAGTCGGCAGATCGAACACTGAAGCTTTCTTT
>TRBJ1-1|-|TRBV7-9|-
CASSLIQGSREAFF
TGTGCCAGCAGCTTAATTCAGGGATCCCGTGAAGCTTTCTTT
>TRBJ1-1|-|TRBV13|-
CASSLVGRAAFF
TGTGCCAGCAGCTTAGTCGGTAGGGCAGCTTTCTTT
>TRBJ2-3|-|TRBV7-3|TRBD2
CASRSGREGTDTQYF
TGTGCCAGCAGATCTGGGCGGGAGGGCACAGATACGCAGTATTTT
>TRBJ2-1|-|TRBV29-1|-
CSVGESSYNEQFF
TGCAGCGTTGGCGAGAGCTCCTACAATGAGCAGTTCTTC
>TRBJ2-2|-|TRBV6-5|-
CASSYSQGGRGTGELFF
TGTGCCAGCAGTTACTCTCAGGGGGGCCGGGGCACCGGGGAGCTGTTTTTT
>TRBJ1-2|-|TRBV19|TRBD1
CASSTHRTGNYGYTF
TGTGCCAGTAGTACCCACCGGACAGGCAACTATGGCTACACCTTC
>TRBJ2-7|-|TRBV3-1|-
CASSQRGLVYEQYF
TGTGCCAGCAGCCAACGGGGGTTGGTCTACGAGCAGTACTTC
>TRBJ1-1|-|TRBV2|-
CASSATGFYEAFF
TGTGCCAGCAGTGCGACAGGATTTTATGAAGCTTTCTTT
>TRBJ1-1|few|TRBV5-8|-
CASSLVRRTEAFF
TGTGCCAGCAGCTTGGTTCGGAGGACTGAAGCTTTCTTT
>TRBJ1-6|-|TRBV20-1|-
CSARVMTVLYNSPLHF
TGCAGTGCTAGAGTGATGACAGTCCTTTATAATTCACCCCTCCACTTT
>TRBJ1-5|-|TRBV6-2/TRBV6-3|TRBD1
CASSYPGQAAPQHF
TGTGCCAGCAGTTACCCCGGACAGGCCGCGCCCCAGCATTTT
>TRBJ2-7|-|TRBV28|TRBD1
CASSSYPNGDSAYEQYF
TGTGCCAGCAGTTCCTATCCGAATGGGGACAGCGCCTACGAGCAGTACTTC
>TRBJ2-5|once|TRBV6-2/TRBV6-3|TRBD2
CASSADGRLAGRETQYF
TGTGCCAGCAGTGCGGACGGGCGACTAGCGGGGAGGGAGACCCAGTACTTC